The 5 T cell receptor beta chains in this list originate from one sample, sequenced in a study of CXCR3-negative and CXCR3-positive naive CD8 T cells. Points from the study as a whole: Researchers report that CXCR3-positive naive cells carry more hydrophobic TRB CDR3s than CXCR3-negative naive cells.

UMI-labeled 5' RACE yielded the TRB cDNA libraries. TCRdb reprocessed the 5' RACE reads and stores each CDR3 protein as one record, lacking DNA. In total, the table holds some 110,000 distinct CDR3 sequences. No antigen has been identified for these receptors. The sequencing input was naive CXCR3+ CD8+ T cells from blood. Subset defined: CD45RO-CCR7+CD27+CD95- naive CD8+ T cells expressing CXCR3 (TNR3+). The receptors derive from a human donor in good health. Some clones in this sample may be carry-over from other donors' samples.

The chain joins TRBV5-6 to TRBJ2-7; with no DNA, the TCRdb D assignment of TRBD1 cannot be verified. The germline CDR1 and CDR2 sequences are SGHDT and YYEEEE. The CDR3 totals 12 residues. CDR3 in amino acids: CASSRQTYEQYF.

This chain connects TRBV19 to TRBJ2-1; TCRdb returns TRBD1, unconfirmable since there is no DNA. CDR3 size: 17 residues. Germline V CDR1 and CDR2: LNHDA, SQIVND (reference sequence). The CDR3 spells CASTSLKTGSGLGEQFF.

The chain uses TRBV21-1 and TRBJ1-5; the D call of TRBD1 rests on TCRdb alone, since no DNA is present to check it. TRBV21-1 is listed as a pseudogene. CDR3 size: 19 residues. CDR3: CASSKGTGGEIRSNQPQHF.

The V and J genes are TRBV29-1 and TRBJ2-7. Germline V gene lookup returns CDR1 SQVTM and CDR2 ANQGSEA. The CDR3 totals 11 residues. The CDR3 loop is CSVVDAYEQYF.

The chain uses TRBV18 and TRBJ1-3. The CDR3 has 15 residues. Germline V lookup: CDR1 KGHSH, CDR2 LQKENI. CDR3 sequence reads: CASYEEPKGMDTIYF.